These T cell receptor beta chains were read from a single sample in a study of T-cell memory formation after mild COVID-19. MiXCR was run by TCRdb on the 5' RACE reads, yielding one entry per CDR3 protein. This table holds 450,000 or so distinct CDR3 sequences, about 20% found once. The specimen was PBMCs or a T cell subset sorted from them (not recorded which). Source of these receptors: an adult woman who had mild COVID-19 (a few samples of this study predate the infection). Cell type and time point are not known. Each CDR3 is given with its conserved first and last residue. The order of the fields is D gene, V gene, clone size, J gene, CDR3 length, CDR3 protein, CDR3 DNA. A D gene is named only where the DNA matches it firmly. The size field is filled for only some rows; it gives once, few, many or a size class.

D: TRBD2
V: TRBV19
size: -
J: TRBJ2-2
length: 17
CDR3: CASSMGLAGVSHRELFF
DNA: TGTGCCAGTAGTATGGGGCTAGCGGGAGTTTCCCACCGGGAGCTGTTTTTT

D: -
V: TRBV6-5
size: -
J: TRBJ1-1
length: 13
CDR3: CASSYDGSAEAFF
DNA: TGTGCCAGCAGTTACGACGGGAGCGCTGAAGCTTTCTTT

D: TRBD1
V: TRBV7-9
size: -
J: TRBJ2-2
length: 19
CDR3: CASSHGGTGPPTNTGELFF
DNA: TGTGCCAGCAGCCACGGCGGGACAGGGCCCCCTACGAACACCGGGGAGCTGTTTTTT

D: -
V: TRBV15
size: few
J: TRBJ1-2
length: 14
CDR3: CATSRDRAGDDYTF
DNA: TGTGCCACCAGCAGAGATCGGGCGGGGGATGACTACACCTTC

D: TRBD1
V: TRBV5-1
size: -
J: TRBJ1-1
length: 15
CDR3: CASSYRQGAGTEAFF
DNA: TGCGCCAGCAGCTACAGACAGGGGGCGGGCACTGAAGCTTTCTTT

D: TRBD2
V: TRBV29-1
size: -
J: TRBJ2-1
length: 14
CDR3: CSVREGSSYNEQFF
DNA: TGCAGCGTTCGGGAGGGGAGCTCCTACAATGAGCAGTTCTTC

D: -
V: TRBV24-1
size: few
J: TRBJ2-1
length: 16
CDR3: CATSDFGPSSYNEQFF
DNA: TGTGCCACCAGTGATTTCGGACCCAGCTCCTACAATGAGCAGTTCTTC

D: -
V: TRBV27
size: few
J: TRBJ2-7
length: 15
CDR3: CASSSFSGANYEQYF
DNA: TGTGCCAGCAGTTCTTTTTCGGGGGCAAACTACGAGCAGTACTTC

D: TRBD2
V: TRBV27
size: few
J: TRBJ2-1
length: 15
CDR3: CASSSERERNNEQFF
DNA: TGTGCCAGCAGTTCCGAGCGGGAGAGGAACAATGAGCAGTTCTTC

D: TRBD2
V: TRBV10-3
size: -
J: TRBJ2-7
length: 15
CDR3: CAISDLASGGWEQYF
DNA: TGTGCCATCAGTGATCTGGCTAGCGGGGGTTGGGAGCAGTACTTC

D: -
V: TRBV7-2
size: many
J: TRBJ2-3
length: 14
CDR3: CASSPQSSTDTQYF
DNA: TGTGCCAGCAGCCCACAGTCTAGCACAGATACGCAGTATTTT

D: -
V: TRBV12-3/TRBV12-4
size: -
J: TRBJ1-5
length: 14
CDR3: CASSSGGPNQPQHF
DNA: TGTGCCAGCAGTTCTGGCGGACCGAATCAGCCCCAGCATTTT

D: -
V: TRBV6-5
size: few
J: TRBJ2-7
length: 14
CDR3: CASSYFQGTYEQYF
DNA: TGTGCCAGCAGTTATTTCCAGGGGACCTACGAGCAGTACTTC

D: -
V: TRBV6-2/TRBV6-3
size: -
J: TRBJ2-1
length: 12
CDR3: CASSYGRNEQFF
DNA: TGTGCCAGCAGTTACGGGAGGAATGAGCAGTTCTTC

D: -
V: TRBV7-9
size: -
J: TRBJ1-1
length: 12
CDR3: CASSVGGAEAFF
DNA: TGTGCCAGCAGCGTCGGGGGTGCTGAAGCTTTCTTT

D: -
V: TRBV20-1
size: -
J: TRBJ1-5
length: 12
CDR3: CSAGQNNQPQHF
DNA: TGCAGTGCTGGGCAGAACAATCAGCCCCAGCATTTT

D: -
V: TRBV12-3/TRBV12-4
size: -
J: TRBJ1-1
length: 12
CDR3: CASSPSVLEAFF
DNA: TGTGCCAGCAGTCCAAGTGTGCTTGAAGCTTTCTTT

D: TRBD1
V: TRBV7-2
size: -
J: TRBJ1-2
length: 16
CDR3: CASTPWGTGGRNGYTF
DNA: TGTGCCAGCACCCCATGGGGTACAGGGGGTAGAAATGGCTACACCTTC

D: -
V: TRBV7-3
size: -
J: TRBJ2-5
length: 13
CDR3: CASSRGTGETQYF
DNA: TGTGCCAGCAGTCGCGGAACAGGGGAGACCCAGTACTTC

D: -
V: TRBV4-3
size: -
J: TRBJ2-7
length: 13
CDR3: CASSQGTKDEQYF
DNA: TGCGCCAGCAGCCAAGGCACAAAGGACGAGCAGTACTTC

D: TRBD1
V: TRBV6-5
size: -
J: TRBJ1-6
length: 16
CDR3: CASTDGSDRGNSPLHF
DNA: TGTGCCAGCACCGACGGGAGCGACAGGGGAAATTCACCCCTCCACTTT

D: TRBD1
V: TRBV20-1
size: few
J: TRBJ2-3
length: 11
CDR3: CSAGRGDTQYF
DNA: TGCAGTGCTGGCAGGGGGGATACGCAGTATTTT

D: -
V: TRBV7-8
size: -
J: TRBJ2-3
length: 16
CDR3: CASSLRPAASTDTQYF
DNA: TGTGCCAGCAGCTTAAGACCGGCCGCTAGCACAGATACGCAGTATTTT

D: TRBD1
V: TRBV29-1
size: -
J: TRBJ2-7
length: 16
CDR3: CSVVAPGQVSSYEQYF
DNA: TGCAGCGTTGTCGCCCCGGGACAGGTCAGCTCCTACGAGCAGTACTTC

D: -
V: TRBV29-1
size: few
J: TRBJ1-2
length: 12
CDR3: CSGHDTLYGYTF
DNA: TGCAGCGGGCATGACACCCTCTATGGCTACACCTTC

D: -
V: TRBV24-1
size: few
J: TRBJ2-5
length: 13
CDR3: CATSDWGRETQYF
DNA: TGTGCCACCAGTGATTGGGGGAGGGAGACCCAGTACTTC

D: -
V: TRBV5-1
size: few
J: TRBJ2-5
length: 16
CDR3: CASSLVGVSNPETQYF
DNA: TGCGCCAGCAGCTTGGTCGGAGTTAGTAACCCAGAGACCCAGTACTTC

D: -
V: TRBV3-1
size: -
J: TRBJ1-2
length: 15
CDR3: CASSQEVTANYGYTF
DNA: TGTGCCAGCAGCCAAGAAGTGACAGCTAACTATGGCTACACCTTC